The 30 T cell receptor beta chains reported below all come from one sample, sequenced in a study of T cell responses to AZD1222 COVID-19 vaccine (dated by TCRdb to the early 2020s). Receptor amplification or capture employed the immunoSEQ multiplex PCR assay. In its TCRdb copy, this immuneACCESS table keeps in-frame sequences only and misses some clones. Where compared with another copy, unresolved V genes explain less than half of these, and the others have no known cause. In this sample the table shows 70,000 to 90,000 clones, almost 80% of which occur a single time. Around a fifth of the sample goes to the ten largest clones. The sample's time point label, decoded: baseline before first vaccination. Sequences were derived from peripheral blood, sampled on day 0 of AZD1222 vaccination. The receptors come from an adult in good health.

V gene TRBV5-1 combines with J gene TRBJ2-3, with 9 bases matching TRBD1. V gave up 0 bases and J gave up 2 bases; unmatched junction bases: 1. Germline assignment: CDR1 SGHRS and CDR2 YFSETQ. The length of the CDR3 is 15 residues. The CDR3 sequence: CASSLDRGLTDTQYF. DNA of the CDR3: TGCGCCAGCAGCTTGGACAGGGGGCTCACAGATACGCAGTATTTT.

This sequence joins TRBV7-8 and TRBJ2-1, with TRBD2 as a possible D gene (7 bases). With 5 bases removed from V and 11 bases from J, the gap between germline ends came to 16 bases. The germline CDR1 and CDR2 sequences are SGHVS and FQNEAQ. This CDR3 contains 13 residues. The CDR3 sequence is CASSQVPGGQQFF. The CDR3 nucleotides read TGTGCCAGCAGCCAGGTCCCGGGGGGCCAGCAGTTCTTC.

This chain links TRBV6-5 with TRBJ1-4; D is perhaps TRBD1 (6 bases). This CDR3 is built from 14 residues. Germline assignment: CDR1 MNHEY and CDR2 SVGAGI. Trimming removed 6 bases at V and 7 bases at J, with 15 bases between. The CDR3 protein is CASSPGGLGEKLFF. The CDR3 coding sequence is TGTGCCAGCAGCCCCGGGGGGCTGGGTGAAAAACTGTTTTTT.

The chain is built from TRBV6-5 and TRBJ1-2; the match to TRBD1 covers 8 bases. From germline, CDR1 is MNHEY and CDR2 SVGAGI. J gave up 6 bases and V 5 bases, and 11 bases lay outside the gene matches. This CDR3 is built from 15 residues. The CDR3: CASSSIRGQGDGYTF. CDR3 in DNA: TGTGCCAGCAGTAGTATAAGAGGACAGGGTGATGGCTACACCTTC.

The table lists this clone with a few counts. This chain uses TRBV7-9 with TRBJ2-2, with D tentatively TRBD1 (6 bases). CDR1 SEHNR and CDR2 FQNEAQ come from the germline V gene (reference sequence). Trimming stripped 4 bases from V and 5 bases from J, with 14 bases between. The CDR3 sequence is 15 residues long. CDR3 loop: CASSSLGGVTGELFF. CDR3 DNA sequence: TGTGCCAGCAGCTCCCTAGGGGGAGTTACCGGGGAGCTGTTTTTT.

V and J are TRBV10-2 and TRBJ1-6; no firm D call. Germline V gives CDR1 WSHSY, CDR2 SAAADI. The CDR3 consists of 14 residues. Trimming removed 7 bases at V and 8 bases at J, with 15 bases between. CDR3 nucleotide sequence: TGCGCCAGCAATATCGGCTACTCGGATTCACCCCTCCACTTT. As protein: CASNIGYSDSPLHF.

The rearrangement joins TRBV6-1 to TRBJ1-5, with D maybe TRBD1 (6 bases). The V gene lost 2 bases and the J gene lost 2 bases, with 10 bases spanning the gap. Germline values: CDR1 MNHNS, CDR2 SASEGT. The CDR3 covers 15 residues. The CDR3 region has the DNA TGTGCCAGCAGTGAACAGGCAGGGGGCAATCAGCCCCAGCATTTT. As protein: CASSEQAGGNQPQHF.

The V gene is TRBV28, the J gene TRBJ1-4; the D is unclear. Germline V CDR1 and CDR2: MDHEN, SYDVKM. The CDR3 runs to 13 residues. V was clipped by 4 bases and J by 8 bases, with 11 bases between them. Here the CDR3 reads CASSSYKNEKLFF. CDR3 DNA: TGTGCCAGCAGTTCCTACAAAAACGAAAAACTGTTTTTT.

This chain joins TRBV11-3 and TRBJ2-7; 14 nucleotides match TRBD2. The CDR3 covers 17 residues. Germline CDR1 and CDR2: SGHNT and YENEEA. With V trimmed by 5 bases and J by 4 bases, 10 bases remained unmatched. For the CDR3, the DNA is TGTGCCAGCAGCAGAACTTTCGGGACTAGCGGGAGTTACGAGCAGTACTTC. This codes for CASSRTFGTSGSYEQYF.

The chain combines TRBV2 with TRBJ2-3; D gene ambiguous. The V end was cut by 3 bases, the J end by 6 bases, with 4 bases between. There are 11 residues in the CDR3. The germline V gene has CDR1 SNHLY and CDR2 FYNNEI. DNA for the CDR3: TGTGCCAGCAGTGACGAGGATACGCAGTATTTT. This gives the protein CASSDEDTQYF.

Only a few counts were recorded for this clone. CDR3 loop: CASSRGVAYNEQFF. CDR3 in DNA: TGTGCCAGCAGCCGGGGAGTTGCTTACAATGAGCAGTTCTTC. The rearrangement links TRBV11-3 to TRBJ2-1; the D gene is possibly TRBD2 (5 bases). This CDR3 is built from 14 residues. In germline, CDR1 is SGHNT, CDR2 YENEEA. V was clipped by 5 bases and J by 4 bases, with 12 bases between them.

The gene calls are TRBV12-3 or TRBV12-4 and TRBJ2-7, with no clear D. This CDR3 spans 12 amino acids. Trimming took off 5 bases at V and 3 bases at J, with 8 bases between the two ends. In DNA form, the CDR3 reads TGTGCCAGCAGTGATTCGGACTACGAGCAGTACTTC. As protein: CASSDSDYEQYF.

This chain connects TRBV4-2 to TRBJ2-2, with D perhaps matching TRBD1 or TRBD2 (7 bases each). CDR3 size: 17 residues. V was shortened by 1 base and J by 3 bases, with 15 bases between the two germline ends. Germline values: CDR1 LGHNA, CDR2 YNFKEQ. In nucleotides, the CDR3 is TGTGCCAGCAGCCAAGCCCCCCAGGGGGGGGACACCGGGGAGCTGTTTTTT. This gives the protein CASSQAPQGGDTGELFF.

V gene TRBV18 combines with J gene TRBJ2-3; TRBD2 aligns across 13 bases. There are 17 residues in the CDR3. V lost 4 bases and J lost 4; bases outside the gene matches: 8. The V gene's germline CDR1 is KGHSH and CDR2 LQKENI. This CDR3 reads CASSLGLAGTGADTQYF. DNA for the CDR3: TGTGCCAGCTCACTGGGACTAGCGGGGACTGGGGCAGATACGCAGTATTTT.

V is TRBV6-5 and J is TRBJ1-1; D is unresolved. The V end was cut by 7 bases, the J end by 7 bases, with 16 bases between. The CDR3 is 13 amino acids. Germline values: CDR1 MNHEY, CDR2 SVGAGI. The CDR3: CASTESPDREAFF. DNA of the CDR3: TGTGCCAGCACCGAATCCCCGGATCGTGAAGCTTTCTTT.

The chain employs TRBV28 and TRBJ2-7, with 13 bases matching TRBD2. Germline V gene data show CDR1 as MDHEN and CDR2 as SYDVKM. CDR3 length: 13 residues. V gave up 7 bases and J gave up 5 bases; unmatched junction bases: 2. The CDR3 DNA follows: TGTGCCAGCACCGGGACTAGCGGGAACGAGCAGTACTTC. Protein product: CASTGTSGNEQYF.

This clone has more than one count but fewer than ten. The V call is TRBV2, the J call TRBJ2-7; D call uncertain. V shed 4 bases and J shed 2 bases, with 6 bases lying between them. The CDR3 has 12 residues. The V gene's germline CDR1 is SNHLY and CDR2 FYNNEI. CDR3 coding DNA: TGTGCCAGCAGTGTAACCCCCTACGAGCAGTACTTC. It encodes CASSVTPYEQYF.

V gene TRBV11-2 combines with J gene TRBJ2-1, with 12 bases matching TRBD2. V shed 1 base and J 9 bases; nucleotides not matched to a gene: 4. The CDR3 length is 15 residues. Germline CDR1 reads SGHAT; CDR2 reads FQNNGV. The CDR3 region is CASSLGLAGDTEQFF. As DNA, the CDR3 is TGTGCCAGCAGCTTAGGACTAGCGGGAGACACTGAGCAGTTCTTC.

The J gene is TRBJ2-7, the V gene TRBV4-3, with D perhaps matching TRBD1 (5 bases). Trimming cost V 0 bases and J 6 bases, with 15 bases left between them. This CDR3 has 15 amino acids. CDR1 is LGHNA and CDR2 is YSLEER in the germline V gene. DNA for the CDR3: TGCGCCAGCAGCCAAGATGATATCAGGGCTTCCGAGCAGTACTTC. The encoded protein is CASSQDDIRASEQYF.

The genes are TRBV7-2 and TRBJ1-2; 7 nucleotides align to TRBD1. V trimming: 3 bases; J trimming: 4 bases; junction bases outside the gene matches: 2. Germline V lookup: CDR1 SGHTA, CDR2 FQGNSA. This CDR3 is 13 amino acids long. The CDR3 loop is CASSFPGGYGYTF. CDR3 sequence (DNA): TGTGCCAGCAGCTTTCCAGGGGGCTATGGCTACACCTTC.

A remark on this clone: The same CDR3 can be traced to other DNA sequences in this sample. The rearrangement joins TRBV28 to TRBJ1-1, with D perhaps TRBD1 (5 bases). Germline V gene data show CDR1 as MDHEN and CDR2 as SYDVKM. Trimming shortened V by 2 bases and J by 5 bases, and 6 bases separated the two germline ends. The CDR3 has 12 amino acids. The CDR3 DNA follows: TGTGCCAGCAGTTTACAGGGAACTGAAGCTTTCTTT. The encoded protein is CASSLQGTEAFF.

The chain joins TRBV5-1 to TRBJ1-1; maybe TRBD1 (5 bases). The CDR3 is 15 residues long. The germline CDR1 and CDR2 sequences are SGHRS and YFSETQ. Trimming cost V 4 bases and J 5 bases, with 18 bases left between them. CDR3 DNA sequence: TGCGCCAGCAGCGACAGACAGAGTACCCAGACTGAAGCTTTCTTT. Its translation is CASSDRQSTQTEAFF.

As DNA, the CDR3 is TGTGCCAGCAGCTTACGGGCCGTGCGGGAGACCCAGTACTTC. This gives the protein CASSLRAVRETQYF. This chain links TRBV11-2 with TRBJ2-5; unclear D gene. Trimming cost V 2 bases and J 5 bases, with 12 bases left between them. Germline CDR1 and CDR2: SGHAT and FQNNGV. This CDR3 comprises 14 residues. Full variable domain (outside the CDR3, taken from reference TRBV11-2 and TRBJ2-5): EAGVAQSPRYKIIEKRQSVAFWCNPISGHATLYWYQQILGQGPKLLIQFQNNGVVDDSQLPKDRFSAERLKGVDSTLKIQPAKLEDSAVYLCASSLRAVRETQYFGPGTRLLVL.

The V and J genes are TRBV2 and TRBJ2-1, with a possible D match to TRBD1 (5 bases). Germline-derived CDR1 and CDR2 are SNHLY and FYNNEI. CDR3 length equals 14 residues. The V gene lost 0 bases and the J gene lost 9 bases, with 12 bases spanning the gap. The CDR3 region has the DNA TGTGCCAGCAGTGAAGCACACCAGGGCGGTGAGCAGTTCTTC. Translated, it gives CASSEAHQGGEQFF.

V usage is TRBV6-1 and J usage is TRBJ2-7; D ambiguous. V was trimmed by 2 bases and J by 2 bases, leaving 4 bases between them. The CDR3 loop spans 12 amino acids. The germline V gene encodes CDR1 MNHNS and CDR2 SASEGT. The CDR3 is CASSEPPYEQYF. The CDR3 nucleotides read TGTGCCAGCAGTGAACCCCCCTACGAGCAGTACTTC.

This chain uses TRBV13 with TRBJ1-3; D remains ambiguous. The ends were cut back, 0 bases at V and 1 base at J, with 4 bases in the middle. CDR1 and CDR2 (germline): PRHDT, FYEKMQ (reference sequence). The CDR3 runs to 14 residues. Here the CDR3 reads CASSLGGSGNTIYF. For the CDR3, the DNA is TGTGCCAGCAGCTTAGGGGGATCTGGAAACACCATATATTTT.

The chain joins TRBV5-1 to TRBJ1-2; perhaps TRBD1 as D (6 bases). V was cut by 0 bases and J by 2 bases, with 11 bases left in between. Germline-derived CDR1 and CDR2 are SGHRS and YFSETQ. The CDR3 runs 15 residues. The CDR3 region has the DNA TGCGCCAGCAGCTTGGACCAGGGGCGAAACTATGGCTACACCTTC. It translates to CASSLDQGRNYGYTF. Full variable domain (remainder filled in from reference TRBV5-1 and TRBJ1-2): KAGVTQTPRYLIKTRGQQVTLSCSPISGHRSVSWYQQTPGQGLQFLFEYFSETQRNKGNFPGRFSGRQFSNSRSEMNVSTLELGDSALYLCASSLDQGRNYGYTFGSGTRLTVV.

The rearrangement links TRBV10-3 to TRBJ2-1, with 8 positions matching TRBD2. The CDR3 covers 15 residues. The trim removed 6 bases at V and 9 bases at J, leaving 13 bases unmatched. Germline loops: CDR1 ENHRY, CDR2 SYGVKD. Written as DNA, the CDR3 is TGTGCCATCAGGCCCGGGACTAGGAGGCGGAGTGAGCAGTTCTTC. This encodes CAIRPGTRRRSEQFF.

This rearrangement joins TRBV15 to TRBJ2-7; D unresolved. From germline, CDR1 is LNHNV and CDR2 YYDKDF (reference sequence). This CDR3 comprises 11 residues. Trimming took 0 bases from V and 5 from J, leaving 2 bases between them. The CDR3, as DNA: TGTGCCACCAGCAGAGAGCACGAGCAGTACTTC. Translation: CATSREHEQYF.

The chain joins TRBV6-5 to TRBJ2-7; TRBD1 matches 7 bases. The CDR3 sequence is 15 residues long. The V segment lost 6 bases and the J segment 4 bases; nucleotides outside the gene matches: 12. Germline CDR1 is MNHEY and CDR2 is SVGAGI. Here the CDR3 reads CASSSIRDSLYEQYF. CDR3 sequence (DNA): TGTGCCAGCAGCTCGATCCGGGACAGCCTTTACGAGCAGTACTTC.